Sequencing of this TCR beta chain was carried out in a study of blood T cell repertoires in COVID-19. Study in general: Samples came from the United States, Italy and Spain, spanning acute and convalescent COVID-19.

Method: immunoSEQ multiplex PCR; TCRdb's copy keeps in-frame clones and lacks some. The sample shows a few hundred thousand clones, around 83% of them seen only once. Germline V CDR1 and CDR2: KGHSH, LQKENI. The CDR3 sequence is 15 residues long. The germline V and J ends were trimmed by 0 bases and 8 bases, with 15 bases remaining between them. Participants, 18 to 89 years old, spanned around 25 US areas. Two consecutive negative NP/OP PCR tests, clearance, or resolved symptoms defined Cohort 3 recovery. Sequences were obtained from PBMCs or T cells enriched from blood (not recorded which). The receptor was isolated from a woman aged 50 to 60 who had recovered from COVID-19. The chain joins TRBV18 to TRBJ2-3; D not certain. The CDR3 loop is CASSPPAVRFATQYF. CDR3 sequence (DNA): TGTGCCAGCTCACCACCGGCGGTCCGGTTTGCTACGCAGTATTTT. Drawing the rest from reference TRBV18 and TRBJ2-3, the complete variable domain is NAGVMQNPRHLVRRRGQEARLRCSPMKGHSHVYWYRQLPEEGLKFMVYLQKENIIDESGMPKERFSAEFPKEGPSILRIQQVVRGDSAAYFCASSPPAVRFATQYFGPGTRLTVL.